This T cell receptor (beta chain) originates from a study of regulatory T cells in long-lasting Graves disease. Arm-PCR with iRepertoire HTBI primers amplified the CDR3 regions for these TCR beta libraries. TCRdb re-analysed the multiplex PCR reads in MiXCR, keeping a single row per CDR3 protein. Of approximately 390,000 distinct CDR3 sequences listed, around 16% are singletons. In this sample, this clonotype turned up a few times. The CDR3 consists of 16 residues. The V end lost 6 bases, the J end lost 5 bases, and 22 bases lay between the germline ends. Germline V lookup: CDR1 MNHNS, CDR2 SASEGT. The time point here: newly diagnosed GD, antithyroid drugs for less than 3 months. Extracted RNA from PBMCs served as the source of the TCR library. These data also formed part of another study, on T cells in Graves' hyperthyroidism and ophthalmopathy. Turning to that study: Absent ophthalmopathy progression within 18 months defined stable Graves' hyperthyroidism. During a first-round RT-PCR of the TCR CDR3, the HTBI primer set was used. Among thyroid clonotypes expanded above 0.001, most also appeared in blood. The model foresaw ophthalmopathy a median around seven months prior to onset.

This chain connects TRBV6-1 to TRBJ1-1; no firm D call. The TCR originated in a woman aged 18 to 35 with Graves disease. The input for sequencing was peripheral blood mononuclear cells (PBMCs), taken at new diagnosis, from a patient treated with antithyroid drugs. In DNA form, the CDR3 reads TGTGCCAGCAGCCGAATACCGGAAAATAGGAGGACTGAAGCTTTCTTT. Translating gives CASSRIPENRRTEAFF.